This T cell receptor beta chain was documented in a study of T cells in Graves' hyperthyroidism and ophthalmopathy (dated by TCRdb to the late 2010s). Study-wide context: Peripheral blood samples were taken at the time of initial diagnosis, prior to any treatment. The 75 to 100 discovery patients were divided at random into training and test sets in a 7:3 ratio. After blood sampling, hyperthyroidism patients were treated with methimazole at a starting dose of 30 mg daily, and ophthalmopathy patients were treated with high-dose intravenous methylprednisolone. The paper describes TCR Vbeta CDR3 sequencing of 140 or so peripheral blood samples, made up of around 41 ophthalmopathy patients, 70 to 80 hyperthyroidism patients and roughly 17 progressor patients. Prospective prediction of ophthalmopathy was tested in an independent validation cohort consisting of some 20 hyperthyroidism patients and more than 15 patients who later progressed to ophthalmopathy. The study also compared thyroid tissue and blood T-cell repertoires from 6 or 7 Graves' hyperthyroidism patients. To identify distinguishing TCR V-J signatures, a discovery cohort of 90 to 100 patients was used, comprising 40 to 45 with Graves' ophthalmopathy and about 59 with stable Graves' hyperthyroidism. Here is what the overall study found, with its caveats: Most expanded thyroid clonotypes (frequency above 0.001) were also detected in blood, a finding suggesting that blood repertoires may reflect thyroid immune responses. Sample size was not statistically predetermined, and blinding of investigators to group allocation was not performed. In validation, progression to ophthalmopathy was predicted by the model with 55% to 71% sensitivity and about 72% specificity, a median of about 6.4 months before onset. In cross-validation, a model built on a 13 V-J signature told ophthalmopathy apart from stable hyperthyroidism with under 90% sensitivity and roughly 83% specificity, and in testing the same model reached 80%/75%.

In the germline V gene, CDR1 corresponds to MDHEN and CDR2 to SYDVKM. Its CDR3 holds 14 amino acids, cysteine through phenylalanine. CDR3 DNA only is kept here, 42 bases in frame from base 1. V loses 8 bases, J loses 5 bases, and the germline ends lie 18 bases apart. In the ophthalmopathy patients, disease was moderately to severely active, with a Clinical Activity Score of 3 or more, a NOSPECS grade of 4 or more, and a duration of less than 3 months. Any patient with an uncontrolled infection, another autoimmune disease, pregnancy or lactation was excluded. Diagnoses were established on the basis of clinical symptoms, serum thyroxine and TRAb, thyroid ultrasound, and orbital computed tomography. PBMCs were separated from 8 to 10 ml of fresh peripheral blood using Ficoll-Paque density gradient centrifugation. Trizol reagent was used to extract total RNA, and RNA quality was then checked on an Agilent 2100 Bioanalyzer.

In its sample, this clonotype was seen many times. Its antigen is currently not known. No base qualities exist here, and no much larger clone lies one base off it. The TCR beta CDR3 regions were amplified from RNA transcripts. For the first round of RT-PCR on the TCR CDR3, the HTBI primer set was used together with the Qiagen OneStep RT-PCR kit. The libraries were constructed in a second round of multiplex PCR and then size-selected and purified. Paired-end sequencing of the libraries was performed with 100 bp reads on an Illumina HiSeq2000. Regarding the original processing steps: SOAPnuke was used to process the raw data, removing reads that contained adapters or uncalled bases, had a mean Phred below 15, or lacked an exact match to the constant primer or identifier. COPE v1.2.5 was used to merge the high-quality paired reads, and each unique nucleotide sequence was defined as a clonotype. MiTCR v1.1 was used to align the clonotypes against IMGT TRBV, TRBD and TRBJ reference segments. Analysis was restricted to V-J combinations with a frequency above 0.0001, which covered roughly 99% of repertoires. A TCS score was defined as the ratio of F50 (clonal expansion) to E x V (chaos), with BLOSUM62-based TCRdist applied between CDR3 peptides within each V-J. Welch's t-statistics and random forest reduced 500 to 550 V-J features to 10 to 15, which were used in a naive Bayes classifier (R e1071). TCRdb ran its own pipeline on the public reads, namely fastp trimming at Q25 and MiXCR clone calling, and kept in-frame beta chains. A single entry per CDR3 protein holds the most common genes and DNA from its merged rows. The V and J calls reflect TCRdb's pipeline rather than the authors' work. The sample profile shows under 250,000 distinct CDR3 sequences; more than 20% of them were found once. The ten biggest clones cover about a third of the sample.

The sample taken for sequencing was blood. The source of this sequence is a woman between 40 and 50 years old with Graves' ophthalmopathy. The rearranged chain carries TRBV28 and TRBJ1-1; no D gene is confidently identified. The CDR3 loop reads CASRPGTVRTEAFF. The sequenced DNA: TGTGCCAGCCGCCCAGGCACAGTCAGGACTGAAGCTTTCTTT.